The entry below describes one T cell receptor (beta chain). This CDR3 is built from 16 residues. Germline loops: CDR1 MNHEY, CDR2 SVGEGT. The V segment lost 5 bases and the J segment 2 bases; nucleotides outside the gene matches: 10. Study members were between about 18 and 100 years old and lived in about two dozen US regions. The study assigned cohorts using participant-reported clinical history. These data originate in a study of blood T cell repertoires in COVID-19. Authors' data handling: Researchers report that nucleated cell counts were estimated from reference gene primer amplification. Assay used: immunoSEQ multiplex PCR; TCRdb lists only in-frame clones, some missing. V and J calls plus clone size are reproduced from that table; the DNA served to infer D and trimming. The sample consists of a few hundred thousand clones, about 87% of them appearing once.

The gene calls are TRBV6-2 or TRBV6-3 and TRBJ2-5; 8 positions match TRBD1. The receptor comes from a man younger than 30 with acute COVID-19. The sequencing input was PBMCs or T cells enriched from blood (not recorded which). The CDR3 loop is CASSRKWDRPQETQYF. The CDR3 DNA is TGTGCCAGCAGTCGCAAGTGGGACAGGCCACAAGAGACCCAGTACTTC.